These 3 T cell receptor beta chains were sequenced from one sample in a study of blood T cell repertoires in COVID-19. Method: immunoSEQ multiplex PCR; TCRdb's copy keeps in-frame clones and lacks some. The profile shows about 260,000 clones, 87% of them singletons. The sequencing input was peripheral blood. Receptors were obtained from a woman in her forties or fifties with acute or convalescent COVID-19.

This clone was detected a few times. The V gene is TRBV6-4, the J gene TRBJ2-1, with 7 bases that match TRBD2. V was clipped by 2 bases and J by 4 bases; unmatched bases: 5. There are 15 residues in the CDR3. Germline loops: CDR1 MRHNA, CDR2 SNTAGT. CDR3 sequence (DNA): TGTGCCAGCAGTGACGGCGGGAGCCGGTACAATGAGCAGTTCTTC. It translates to CASSDGGSRYNEQFF.

The V gene is TRBV5-1, the J gene TRBJ1-2; TRBD1 is a possible D gene (5 bases). Germline V gene sequence: CDR1 SGHRS, CDR2 YFSETQ. The CDR3 runs 14 residues. The V and J ends lost 0 bases and 6 bases respectively, with 12 bases between them. The CDR3 DNA is TGCGCCAGCAGCTTGGAGGGGTCTGGGGATGGCTACACCTTC. This encodes CASSLEGSGDGYTF.

This chain joins TRBV3-1 (or the pseudogene TRBV3-2) and TRBJ2-1, with 11 bases matching TRBD2. Per germline, CDR1 LGHDT and CDR2 YNNKEL (reference sequence). This CDR3 is built from 16 residues. Losses at the gene ends were 2 bases for V and 8 bases for J; bases not matched to a gene: 8. Written as DNA, the CDR3 is TGTGCCAGCAGCCAACGCACTAGCGGGAGAGGATATGAGCAGTTCTTC. Protein: CASSQRTSGRGYEQFF.